This entry lists 22 T cell receptor beta chains sequenced from one sample in a study of blood T cell repertoires in COVID-19. Here immunoSEQ multiplex PCR was the method, and the copy in TCRdb shows in-frame clones only, minus some. This repertoire shows some 120,000 clones, roughly 90% found once; its top ten account for roughly 8%. Sequencing was done on a sample of peripheral blood. The receptors come from a man between 45 and 60 years old with acute or convalescent COVID-19.

The chain has TRBV6-5 and TRBJ1-1; D not certain. V dropped 5 bases and J dropped 3 bases, with 10 bases sitting between them. Germline V gene lookup returns CDR1 MNHEY and CDR2 SVGAGI. This CDR3 is 13 amino acids long. The CDR3 nucleotides read TGTGCCAGCAGTCCCCACTCCGACACTGAAGCTTTCTTT. This encodes CASSPHSDTEAFF.

This clone showed up just once. The J gene is TRBJ1-5, the V gene TRBV15; 7 bases agree with TRBD1. With 3 bases clipped from V and 5 bases from J, the junction kept 4 bases outside the gene matches. CDR3 size: 14 residues. The V gene's germline CDR1 is LNHNV and CDR2 YYDKDF (reference sequence). In DNA form, the CDR3 reads TGTGCCACCAGCAGCGACAGGGAAGATCAGCCCCAGCATTTT. Translating it yields CATSSDREDQPQHF.

The rearrangement links TRBV7-8 to TRBJ2-5, with TRBD1 as a possible D gene (5 bases). Germline CDR1 and CDR2: SGHVS and FQNEAQ. The CDR3 length is 14 residues. Trimming left V 0 bases short and J 3 bases short, with 8 bases between. In nucleotides, the CDR3 is TGTGCCAGCAGCTTAGCACACAGGAAAGAGACCCAGTACTTC. Protein product: CASSLAHRKETQYF.

The genes are TRBV6-6 and TRBJ2-5; D is perhaps TRBD2 (7 bases). The CDR3 spans 17 residues. The germline V and J ends were trimmed by 5 bases and 2 bases, with 21 bases remaining between them. Germline V gives CDR1 MNHNY, CDR2 SVGAGI (reference sequence). The CDR3 reads CASSLRGGGTLQETQYF. The CDR3 DNA is TGTGCCAGCAGTCTAAGGGGAGGGGGAACCTTACAAGAGACCCAGTACTTC.

The chain recombines TRBV24-1 with TRBJ2-1, with D possibly TRBD2 on 6 matching bases. The CDR3 contains 18 residues. CDR1 KGHDR and CDR2 SFDVKD come from the germline V gene. Trimming took off 3 bases at V and 8 bases at J, with 25 bases between the two ends. The CDR3, as DNA: TGTGCCACCAGTGATCCCCGGTGGGGCGGGACCCACAACGATGAGCAGTTCTTC. It translates to CATSDPRWGGTHNDEQFF.

The rearrangement uses TRBV7-6 and TRBJ2-1, with 9 nucleotides matching TRBD1. Germline V gene lookup returns CDR1 SGHVS and CDR2 FNYEAQ. This CDR3 comprises 16 residues. V lost 5 bases, J lost 6 bases, and 11 bases stayed unmatched. As DNA, the CDR3 is TGTGCCAGCAGCCCCCGAGGGACAGGGAAGGGCAATGAGCAGTTCTTC. Encoded protein: CASSPRGTGKGNEQFF.

The gene calls are TRBV19 and TRBJ2-1, with 7 bases fitting TRBD2. The CDR3 is 15 amino acids. The V segment lost 5 bases and the J segment 2 bases; nucleotides outside the gene matches: 6. The germline V gene encodes CDR1 LNHDA and CDR2 SQIVND (reference sequence). CDR3 in amino acids: CASSLGGRTYNEQFF. As DNA, the CDR3 is TGTGCCAGTAGTTTGGGCGGGAGAACCTACAATGAGCAGTTCTTC.

The chain combines TRBV19 with TRBJ1-4, with D unclear. V was trimmed by 8 bases and J by 0 bases, leaving 7 bases between them. Looked up from germline, CDR1 is LNHDA and CDR2 is SQIVND (reference sequence). The CDR3 contains 13 residues. The CDR3 coding sequence is TGTGCCAGTTCTACAGCAACTAATGAAAAACTGTTTTTT. This codes for CASSTATNEKLFF. Variable domain in full (rest from reference TRBV19 and TRBJ1-4): DGGITQSPKYLFRKEGQNVTLSCEQNLNHDAMYWYRQDPGQGLRLIYYSQIVNDFQKGDIAEGYSVSREKKESFPLTVTSAQKNPTAFYLCASSTATNEKLFFGSGTQLSVL.

The rearrangement joins TRBV7-9 to TRBJ2-7; TRBD2 matches at 13 bases. The CDR3 spans 16 residues. CDR1 is SEHNR and CDR2 is FQNEAQ in the germline V gene (reference sequence). Trimming took 4 bases from V and 2 from J; bases not matched to a gene: 5. DNA for the CDR3: TGTGCCAGCAGCTCGGTCACTAGCGGGAGGGCCTACGAGCAGTACTTC. This encodes CASSSVTSGRAYEQYF. Based on the CDR3 plus reference TRBV7-9 and TRBJ2-7, the full variable domain is DTGVSQNPRHKITKRGQNVTFRCDPISEHNRLYWYRQTLGQGPEFLTYFQNEAQLEKSRLLSDRFSAERPKGSFSTLEIQRTEQGDSAMYLCASSSVTSGRAYEQYFGPGTRLTVT.

The chain carries TRBV7-6 and TRBJ1-3; D remains ambiguous. Germline CDR1 SGHVS, CDR2 FNYEAQ. The length of the CDR3 is 17 residues. Trimming left V 0 bases short and J 0 bases short, with 12 bases between. The CDR3 DNA is TGTGCCAGCAGCTTAGCCCCAGCGGAGGCCTCTGGAAACACCATATATTTT. It specifies CASSLAPAEASGNTIYF.

The rearrangement uses TRBV5-4 and TRBJ2-1; 14 nucleotides match TRBD2. This CDR3 has 16 residues. After removal of 4 bases from V and 7 bases from J, the junction contained 7 bases not matched to a gene. The germline V gene has CDR1 SGHNT and CDR2 YYREEE (reference sequence). CDR3 in DNA: TGTGCCAGCAGCGGCAAGGGGACTAGCGGGAGAAATGAGCAGTTCTTC. Amino acid sequence: CASSGKGTSGRNEQFF.

J is TRBJ1-2 and V is TRBV7-8; D remains unclear. The CDR3 consists of 12 residues. Germline CDR1 reads SGHVS; CDR2 reads FQNEAQ. Trimming took 0 bases from V and 6 from J, leaving 5 bases between them. This CDR3 is CASSLAGDGYTF. Written as DNA, the CDR3 is TGTGCCAGCAGCTTAGCCGGGGATGGCTACACCTTC.

The gene calls are TRBV5-1 and TRBJ2-1; a weak D match, TRBD1 (5 bases). CDR1 and CDR2 (germline): SGHRS, YFSETQ. The CDR3 is 14 residues long. The V end was cut by 7 bases, the J end by 5 bases, with 16 bases between. For the CDR3, the DNA is TGCGCCAGCGGCCAGGGCCAAGGGGACAATGAGCAGTTCTTC. This translates into CASGQGQGDNEQFF.

Concerning this clone itself: This CDR3 is also generated by other DNA sequences in the sample. This sequence joins TRBV11-2 and TRBJ1-2; possible D gene TRBD1, 6 bases. The CDR3 extends over 13 amino acids. Per germline, CDR1 SGHAT and CDR2 FQNNGV. V lost 5 bases and J 2 bases, leaving 9 bases between the germline ends. CDR3 coding DNA: TGTGCCAGCAGCCCGGACAGCAACTATGGCTACACCTTC. Translation: CASSPDSNYGYTF.

J is TRBJ2-2 and V is TRBV9, with D unresolved. The germline V gene has CDR1 SGDLS and CDR2 YYNGEE. Deletions cut 6 bases from V and 1 base from J, with 10 bases between. This CDR3 has 14 amino acids. CDR3 bases: TGTGCCAGCACCTTGTCCGGGAACACCGGGGAGCTGTTTTTT. Amino acid sequence: CASTLSGNTGELFF.

This chain joins TRBV24-1 and TRBJ2-7; 8 bases agree with TRBD1. The CDR3 is 17 residues long. The J segment lost 2 bases and the V segment lost 6 bases, leaving 14 bases of the junction unmatched. The germline V gene encodes CDR1 KGHDR and CDR2 SFDVKD. The chain's CDR3 is CATSPGQGAQRAYEQYF. CDR3 nucleotide sequence: TGTGCCACCAGTCCAGGGCAGGGGGCGCAAAGGGCCTACGAGCAGTACTTC.

The rearrangement uses TRBV9 and TRBJ2-1, with a weak D call TRBD1 (5 bases). The CDR3 is 15 residues long. The germline CDR1 and CDR2 sequences are SGDLS and YYNGEE. Between the trimmed V and J ends, which lost 0 bases and 6 bases, there was a span of 13 bases. CDR3 protein: CASSVVVTDSNEQFF. CDR3 bases: TGTGCCAGCAGCGTAGTTGTTACCGACAGCAATGAGCAGTTCTTC.

This sequence joins TRBV6-5 and TRBJ2-7, with a weak D call TRBD2 (5 bases). Germline V gives CDR1 MNHEY, CDR2 SVGAGI. This CDR3 has 15 residues. V was shortened by 0 bases and J by 0 bases, with 9 bases between the two germline ends. The CDR3 DNA follows: TGTGCCAGCAGTTACTCCTCGGGGTACTCCTACGAGCAGTACTTC. Its protein is CASSYSSGYSYEQYF.

The gene calls are TRBV5-1 and TRBJ1-1; 10 nucleotides agree with TRBD1. The trim removed 3 bases at V and 6 bases at J, leaving 11 bases unmatched. The CDR3 consists of 16 residues. Germline V gene data show CDR1 as SGHRS and CDR2 as YFSETQ. For the CDR3, the DNA is TGCGCCAGCAGCTCCCGGGACAGGGGATATTTTGCTGAAGCTTTCTTT. Translation: CASSSRDRGYFAEAFF.

The V gene is TRBV2, the J gene TRBJ2-7; tentative D call: TRBD2 (6 bases). With 8 bases removed from V and 2 bases from J, the gap between germline ends came to 10 bases. CDR1 SNHLY and CDR2 FYNNEI come from the germline V gene. The CDR3 consists of 12 residues. The CDR3 DNA reads as TGTGCCAGCTGGGAGGACCCCTACGAGCAGTACTTC. Its protein product is CASWEDPYEQYF.

The rearrangement links TRBV5-6 to TRBJ2-2; TRBD1 matches at 12 bases. V shed 4 bases, J shed 7 bases, and the junction held 11 bases outside the gene matches. The germline V gene has CDR1 SGHDT and CDR2 YYEEEE. This CDR3 contains 17 residues. Written as DNA, the CDR3 is TGTGCCAGCAGCGCGGGACAGGGGGCCTATATTCACGGGGAGCTGTTTTTT. As protein: CASSAGQGAYIHGELFF.

V and J are TRBV3-1 (or the pseudogene TRBV3-2) and TRBJ2-5; D is unresolved. Trimming stripped 4 bases from V and 5 bases from J, with 8 bases between. This CDR3 comprises 12 residues. The germline CDR1 and CDR2 sequences are LGHDT and YNNKEL (reference sequence). The CDR3 nucleotides are TGTGCCAGCAGCCCTAACCGGGAGACCCAGTACTTC. The encoded protein is CASSPNRETQYF.